Each of the 2 T cell receptor beta chains below was sequenced from the same sample in a study of shared clonotypes between healthy human individuals. The table came from immunoSEQ multiplex PCR; TCRdb's copy has only in-frame clones and leaves some out. The sample contains about 2 million clones, 85% to 95% of which appear only once. The specimen sequenced was naive CD4+ T cells sorted from blood. Subset here: CD45RA+ positively selected. The origin of the receptors is a man in his late teens or twenties in good health.

V usage is TRBV5-1 and J usage is TRBJ2-4; D unclear. Germline V lookup: CDR1 SGHRS, CDR2 YFSETQ. This CDR3 contains 12 residues. V was trimmed by 4 bases and J by 7 bases, leaving 9 bases between them. CDR3 amino acids: CASSPDGNIQYF. As DNA, the CDR3 is TGCGCCAGCAGCCCGGACGGGAACATTCAGTACTTC.

The chain uses TRBV30 and TRBJ1-1, with D possibly being TRBD1 (5 bases). The CDR3 consists of 13 residues. V shed 5 bases and J shed 2 bases, with 12 bases lying between them. CDR1 is GTSNPN, CDR2 SVGIG, per germline (reference sequence). CDR3 amino acids: CAWGKQVNTEAFF. The CDR3 DNA is TGTGCCTGGGGTAAACAGGTTAACACTGAAGCTTTCTTT. Based on the CDR3 plus reference TRBV30 and TRBJ1-1, the full variable domain is SQTIHQWPATLVQPVGSPLSLECTVEGTSNPNLYWYRQAAGRGLQLLFYSVGIGQISSEVPQNLSASRPQDRQFILSSKKLLLSDSGFYLCAWGKQVNTEAFFGQGTRLTVV.